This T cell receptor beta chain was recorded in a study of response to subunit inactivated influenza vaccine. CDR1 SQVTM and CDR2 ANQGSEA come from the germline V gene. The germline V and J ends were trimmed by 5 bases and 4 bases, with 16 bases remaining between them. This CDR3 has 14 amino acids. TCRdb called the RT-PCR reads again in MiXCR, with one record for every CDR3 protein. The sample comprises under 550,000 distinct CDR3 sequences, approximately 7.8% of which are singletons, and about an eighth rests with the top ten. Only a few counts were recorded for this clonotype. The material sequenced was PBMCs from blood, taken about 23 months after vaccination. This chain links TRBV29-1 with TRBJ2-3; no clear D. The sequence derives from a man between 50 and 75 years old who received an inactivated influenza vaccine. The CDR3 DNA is TGCAGCGTTAATCCTCCCGAGTGGGCAGATACGCAGTATTTT. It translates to CSVNPPEWADTQYF.